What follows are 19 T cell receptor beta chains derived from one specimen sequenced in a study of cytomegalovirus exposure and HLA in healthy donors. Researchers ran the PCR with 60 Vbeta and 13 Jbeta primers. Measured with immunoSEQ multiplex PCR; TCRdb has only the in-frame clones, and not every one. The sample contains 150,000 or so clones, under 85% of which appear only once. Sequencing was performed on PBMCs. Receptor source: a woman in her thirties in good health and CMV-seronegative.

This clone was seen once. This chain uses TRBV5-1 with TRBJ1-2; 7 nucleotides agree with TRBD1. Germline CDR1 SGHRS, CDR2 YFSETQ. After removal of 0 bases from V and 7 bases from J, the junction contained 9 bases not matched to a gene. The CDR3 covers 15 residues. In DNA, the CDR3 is TGCGCCAGCAGCTTGGTGGGCACCTCAGGGGGTGGCTACACCTTC. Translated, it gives CASSLVGTSGGGYTF.

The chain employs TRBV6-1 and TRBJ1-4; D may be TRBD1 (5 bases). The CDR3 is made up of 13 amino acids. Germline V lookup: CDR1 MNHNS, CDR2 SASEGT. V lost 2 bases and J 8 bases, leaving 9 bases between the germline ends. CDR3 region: CASSEQGGEKLFF. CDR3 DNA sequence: TGTGCCAGCAGTGAACAGGGCGGAGAAAAACTGTTTTTT.

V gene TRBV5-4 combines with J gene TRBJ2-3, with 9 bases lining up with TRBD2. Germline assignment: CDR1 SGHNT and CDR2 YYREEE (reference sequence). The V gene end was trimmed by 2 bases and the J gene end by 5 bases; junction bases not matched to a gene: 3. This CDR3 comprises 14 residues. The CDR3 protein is CASSFSGGKDTQYF. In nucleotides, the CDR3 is TGTGCCAGCAGCTTTAGCGGGGGTAAAGATACGCAGTATTTT.

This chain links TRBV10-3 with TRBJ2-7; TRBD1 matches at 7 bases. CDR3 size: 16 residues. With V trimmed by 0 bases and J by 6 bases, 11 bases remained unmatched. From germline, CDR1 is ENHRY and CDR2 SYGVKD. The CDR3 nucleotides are TGTGCCATCAGTGAGTCACAGGGGCTCGATCTCAGCGAGCAGTACTTC. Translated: CAISESQGLDLSEQYF.

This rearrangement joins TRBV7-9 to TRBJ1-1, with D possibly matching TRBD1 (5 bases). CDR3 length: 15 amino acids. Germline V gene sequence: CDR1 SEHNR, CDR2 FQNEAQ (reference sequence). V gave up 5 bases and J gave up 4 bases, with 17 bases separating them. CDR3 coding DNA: TGTGCCAGCAGCGGAAGGGGCGCCGTAGGCACTGAAGCTTTCTTT. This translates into CASSGRGAVGTEAFF.

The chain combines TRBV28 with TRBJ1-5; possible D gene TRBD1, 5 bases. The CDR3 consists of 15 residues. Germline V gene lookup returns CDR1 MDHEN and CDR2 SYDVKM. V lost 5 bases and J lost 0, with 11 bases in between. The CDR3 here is CASSQGLLSNQPQHF. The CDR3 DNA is TGTGCCAGCAGTCAGGGACTTCTTAGCAATCAGCCCCAGCATTTT.

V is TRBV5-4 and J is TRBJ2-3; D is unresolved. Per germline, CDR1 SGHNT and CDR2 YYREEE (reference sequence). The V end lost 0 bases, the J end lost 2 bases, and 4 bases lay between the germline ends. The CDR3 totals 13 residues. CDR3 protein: CASSLAYTDTQYF. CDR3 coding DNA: TGTGCCAGCAGCTTGGCTTACACAGATACGCAGTATTTT.

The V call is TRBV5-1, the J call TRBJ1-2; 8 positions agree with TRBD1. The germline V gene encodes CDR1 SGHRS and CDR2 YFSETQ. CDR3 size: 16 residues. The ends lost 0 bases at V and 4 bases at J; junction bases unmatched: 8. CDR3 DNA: TGCGCCAGCAGCTTGGGGGGCGGGACAGGCGGCTATGGCTACACCTTC. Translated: CASSLGGGTGGYGYTF.

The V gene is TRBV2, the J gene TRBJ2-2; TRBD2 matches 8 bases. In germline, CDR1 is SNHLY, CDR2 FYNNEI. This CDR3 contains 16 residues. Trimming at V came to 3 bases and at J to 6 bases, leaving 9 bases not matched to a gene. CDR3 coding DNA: TGTGCCAGCAGTGATAGGGGACTAGATTCCCCCGGGGAGCTGTTTTTT. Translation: CASSDRGLDSPGELFF.

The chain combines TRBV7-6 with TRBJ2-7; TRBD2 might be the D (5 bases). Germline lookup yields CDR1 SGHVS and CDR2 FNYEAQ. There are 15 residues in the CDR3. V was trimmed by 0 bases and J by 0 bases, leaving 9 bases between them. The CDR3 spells CASSLAIGLSYEQYF. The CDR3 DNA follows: TGTGCCAGCAGCTTAGCGATCGGACTCTCCTACGAGCAGTACTTC.

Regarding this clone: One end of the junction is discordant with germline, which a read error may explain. Written as DNA, the CDR3 is TGTTCCAGCAGCTTAGTTAGCGGGACGGGATATGGCTACACCTTC. Its protein is CSSSLVSGTGYGYTF. V is TRBV7-9 and J is TRBJ1-2; D is perhaps TRBD1 (5 bases). Germline V gene data show CDR1 as SEHNR and CDR2 as FQNEAQ (reference sequence). The CDR3 runs to 15 residues.

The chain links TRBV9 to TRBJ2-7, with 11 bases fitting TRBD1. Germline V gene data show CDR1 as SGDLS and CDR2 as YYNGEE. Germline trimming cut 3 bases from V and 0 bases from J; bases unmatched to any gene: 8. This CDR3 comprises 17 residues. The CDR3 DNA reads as TGTGCCAGCAGCGCAAAAGGGGGGACAGGGGGCTCCTACGAGCAGTACTTC. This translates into CASSAKGGTGGSYEQYF.

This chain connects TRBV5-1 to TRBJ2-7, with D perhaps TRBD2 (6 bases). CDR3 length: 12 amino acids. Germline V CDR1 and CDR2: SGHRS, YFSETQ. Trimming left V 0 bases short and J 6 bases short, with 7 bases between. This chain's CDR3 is CASSLGLGEQYF. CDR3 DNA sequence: TGCGCCAGCAGCTTGGGACTAGGCGAGCAGTACTTC.

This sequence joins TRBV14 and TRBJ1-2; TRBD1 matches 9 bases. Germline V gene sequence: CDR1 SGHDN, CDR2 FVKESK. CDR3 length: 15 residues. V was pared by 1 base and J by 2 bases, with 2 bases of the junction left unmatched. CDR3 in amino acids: CASSQGDRVNYGYTF. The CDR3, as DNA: TGTGCCAGCAGCCAAGGGGACAGGGTAAACTATGGCTACACCTTC. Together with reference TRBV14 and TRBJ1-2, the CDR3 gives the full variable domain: EAGVTQFPSHSVIEKGQTVTLRCDPISGHDNLYWYRRVMGKEIKFLLHFVKESKQDESGMPNNRFLAERTGGTYSTLKVQPAELEDSGVYFCASSQGDRVNYGYTFGSGTRLTVV.

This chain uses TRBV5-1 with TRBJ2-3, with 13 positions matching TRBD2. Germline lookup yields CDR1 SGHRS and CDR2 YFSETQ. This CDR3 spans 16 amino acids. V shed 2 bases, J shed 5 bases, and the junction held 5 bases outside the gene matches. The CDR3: CASSLRLAGGGDTQYF. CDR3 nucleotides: TGCGCCAGCAGCTTACGACTAGCGGGAGGAGGAGATACGCAGTATTTT. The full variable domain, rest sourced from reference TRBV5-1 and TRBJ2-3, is KAGVTQTPRYLIKTRGQQVTLSCSPISGHRSVSWYQQTPGQGLQFLFEYFSETQRNKGNFPGRFSGRQFSNSRSEMNVSTLELGDSALYLCASSLRLAGGGDTQYFGPGTRLTVL.

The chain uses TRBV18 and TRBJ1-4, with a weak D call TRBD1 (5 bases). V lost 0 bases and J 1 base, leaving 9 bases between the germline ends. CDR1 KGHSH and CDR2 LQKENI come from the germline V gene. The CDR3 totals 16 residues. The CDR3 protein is CASSPPTGGTNEKLFF. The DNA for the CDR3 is TGTGCCAGCTCACCACCGACGGGGGGAACTAATGAAAAACTGTTTTTT.

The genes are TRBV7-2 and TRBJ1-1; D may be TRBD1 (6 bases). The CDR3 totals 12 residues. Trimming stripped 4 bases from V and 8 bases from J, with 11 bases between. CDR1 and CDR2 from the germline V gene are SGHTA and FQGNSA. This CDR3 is CASSSRDKEAFF. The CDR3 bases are TGTGCCAGCAGCTCCCGGGACAAGGAAGCTTTCTTT.

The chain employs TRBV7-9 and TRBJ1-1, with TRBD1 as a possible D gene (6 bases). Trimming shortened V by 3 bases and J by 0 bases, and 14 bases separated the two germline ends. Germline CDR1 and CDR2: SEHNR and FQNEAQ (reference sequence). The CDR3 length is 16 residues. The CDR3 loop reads CASSLATGVLNTEAFF. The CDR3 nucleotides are TGTGCCAGCAGCTTGGCGACAGGCGTCTTGAACACTGAAGCTTTCTTT.

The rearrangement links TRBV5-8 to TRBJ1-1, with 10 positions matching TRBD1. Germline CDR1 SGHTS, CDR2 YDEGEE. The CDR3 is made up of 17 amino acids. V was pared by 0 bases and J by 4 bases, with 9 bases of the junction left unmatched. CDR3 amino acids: CASSLGNRDRGSTEAFF. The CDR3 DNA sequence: TGTGCCAGCAGCTTGGGAAACCGGGACAGGGGTTCCACTGAAGCTTTCTTT.